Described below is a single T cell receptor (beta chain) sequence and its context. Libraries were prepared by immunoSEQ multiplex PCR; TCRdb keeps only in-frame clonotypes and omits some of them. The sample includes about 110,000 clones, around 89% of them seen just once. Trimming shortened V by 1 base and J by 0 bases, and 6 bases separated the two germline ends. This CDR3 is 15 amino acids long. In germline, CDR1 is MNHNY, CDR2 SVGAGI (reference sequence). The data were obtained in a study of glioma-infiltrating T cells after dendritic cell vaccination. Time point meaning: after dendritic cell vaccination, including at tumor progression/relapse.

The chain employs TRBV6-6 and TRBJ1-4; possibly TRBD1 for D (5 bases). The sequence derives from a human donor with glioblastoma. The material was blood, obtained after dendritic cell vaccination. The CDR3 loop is CASSYWGATNEKLFF. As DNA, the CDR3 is TGTGCCAGCAGTTACTGGGGGGCAACTAATGAAAAACTGTTTTTT.